The clone carrying this T cell receptor delta chain is medium-sized within its sample. Trimming at V came to 2 bases and at J to 0 bases, leaving 7 bases not matched to a gene. Germline V gene sequence: CDR1 TSWWSYY, CDR2 QGS. This CDR3 is built from 18 residues. TCRdb reprocessed the RT-PCR reads using CATT. Of about 7,800 delta-chain clones in the sample, 13% to 15% were seen once. This specimen comes from a study of gamma-delta T cells after stem cell transplantation. The sample taken for sequencing was gamma-delta T cells. The V call is TRDV1, the J call TRDJ1; 12 bases are shared with TRDD3. The receptor comes from a human donor. It is not recorded whose cells these are; they may come from a transplant donor. CDR3 sequence: CALGEFTWGIRYTDKLIF. As DNA, the CDR3 is TGTGCTCTTGGGGAATTTACCTGGGGGATACGATACACCGATAAACTCATCTTT.